These T cell receptor beta chains were read from a single sample in a study of cytomegalovirus exposure and HLA in healthy donors. TCRdb's copy holds only in-frame clones and misses some; the assay was immunoSEQ multiplex PCR. The repertoire consists of 110,000 or so clones, with 82% occurring once and the leading ten covering 2.5%. The sample comprised PBMCs. Source of these receptors: a woman aged 18-35 years in good health and CMV-seronegative. Each CDR3 is given with its conserved first and last residue. A D gene is named only where the DNA matches it firmly. Not all rows give a size; the values are once, few, many and, for expanded clones, a class.

D gene	clone size	J gene	V gene	CDR3 DNA	CDR3 protein
-	few	TRBJ1-1	TRBV4-3	TGCGCCAGCAGCCAAGAGCCCCGGATGAGAGGTACTGAAGCTTTCTTT	CASSQEPRMRGTEAFF
-	once	TRBJ1-1	TRBV11-3	TGTGCCAGCCGATTAGGAGGGAAGAACACTGAAGCTTTCTTT	CASRLGGKNTEAFF
-	-	TRBJ2-7	TRBV19	TGTGCCAGTAGTAGCCGAACCCCTCAGGGTTTCTACGAGCAGTACTTC	CASSSRTPQGFYEQYF
-	-	TRBJ2-3	TRBV11-3	TGTGCCAGCAGCTTAGACCCAACTAGCACAGATACGCAGTATTTT	CASSLDPTSTDTQYF
TRBD1	-	TRBJ1-2	TRBV2	TGTGCCAGCAGTCCCGGGACAGGGAGGGGGCCCTCCAATGGCTACACCTTC	CASSPGTGRGPSNGYTF
-	-	TRBJ1-3	TRBV7-2	TGTGCCAGCAGTTCTACGGAGGGAAACACCATATATTTT	CASSSTEGNTIYF
TRBD2	-	TRBJ2-1	TRBV28	TGTGCCAGCAGACCGGGACTAGCGGGAGAAGAGCAGTTCTTC	CASRPGLAGEEQFF
-	-	TRBJ1-2	TRBV7-2	-	CASSSSYGYTF
-	-	TRBJ1-1	TRBV4-1	TGCGCCAGCAGCCAAGTAGAGACAGAGAGCACTGAAGCTTTCTTT	CASSQVETESTEAFF
TRBD1	-	TRBJ1-4	TRBV28	TGTGCCAGCAGTTCAGGGGGCAGGCCTAATGAAAAACTGTTTTTT	CASSSGGRPNEKLFF
TRBD1	-	TRBJ2-7	TRBV5-1	TGCGCCAGCAGCCAGGGGGCCTATTCCTACGAGCAGTACTTC	CASSQGAYSYEQYF
-	-	TRBJ1-3	TRBV7-2	TGTGCCAGCAGCTTTGTTACAGGCGTCTCCGGAAACACCATATATTTT	CASSFVTGVSGNTIYF
-	-	TRBJ2-1	TRBV10-1	TGCGCCAGCCGTCCGTCGGGGGTATCTGAGCAGTTCTTC	CASRPSGVSEQFF
-	-	TRBJ2-1	TRBV14	TGTGCCAGCAGCCAACCAATCTCCTACAATGAGCAGTTCTTC	CASSQPISYNEQFF
TRBD2	-	TRBJ2-3	TRBV19	TGTGCCAGTAGCAAAGAGGGCGGGAGGCGCACAGATACGCAGTATTTT	CASSKEGGRRTDTQYF
-	-	TRBJ2-5	TRBV7-2	TGTGCCAGCAGCTTAGGACCGAGGGAAACCCAGTACTTC	CASSLGPRETQYF
-	-	TRBJ2-5	TRBV5-1	TGCGCCAGCAGCTTGGCCCCCGCGGGACCCCAAGAGACCCAGTACTTC	CASSLAPAGPQETQYF
TRBD1	-	TRBJ2-6	TRBV9	TGTGCCAGCAGGGGGTGGATTCCGGGACAGGATACGAGGGGGGCCAACGTCCTGACTTTC	CASRGWIPGQDTRGANVLTF
-	once	TRBJ1-6	TRBV18	TGTGCCAGCTCACCGGTCGGCTCCTATAATTCACCCCTCCACTTT	CASSPVGSYNSPLHF
TRBD2	-	TRBJ2-2	TRBV4-1	TGCGCCAGCAGCCAAGAACCTAGCGGAAACACCGGGGAGCTGTTTTTT	CASSQEPSGNTGELFF
-	-	TRBJ1-4	TRBV5-4	TGTGCCAGCAGCTTGGGGTTGAGGGAGGAAAAACTGTTTTTT	CASSLGLREEKLFF
-	-	TRBJ2-5	TRBV28	TGTGCCAGCAGTCCACAGGTCCAAGAGACCCAGTACTTC	CASSPQVQETQYF
-	-	TRBJ1-2	TRBV20-1	TGCAGTGTAGAACGGGGTTATGGCTACACCTTC	CSVERGYGYTF
TRBD2	-	TRBJ2-4	TRBV4-1	TGCGCCAGCAGTCCAGGTCAAGCGGGGGGGCTGTCCAAAAACATTCAGTACTTC	CASSPGQAGGLSKNIQYF
-	-	TRBJ2-7	TRBV6-1	TGTGCCAGCAGTGAAGCACAGGGGACTAGCTACGAGCAGTACTTC	CASSEAQGTSYEQYF